A single sample gave rise to the 10 T cell receptor beta chains below, sequenced in a study of early T cells in non-severe SARS-CoV-2 infection. TCRdb redid the calling of the 5' RACE reads with MiXCR, one entry per CDR3 protein. The table shows fewer than 50,000 distinct CDR3 sequences, with around 6.1% occurring only once. The source material was whole blood. Receptors originate from an adult who was a healthcare worker with PCR-confirmed SARS-CoV-2 infection or an uninfected control (not recorded which).

Ten or more counts support this clonotype. The gene calls are TRBV6-2 or TRBV6-3 and TRBJ2-7, with D possibly matching TRBD1 (5 bases). V lost 2 bases and J lost 4, with 12 bases in between. This CDR3 contains 14 residues. Germline lookup yields CDR1 MNHEY and CDR2 SVGEGT. The CDR3 here is CASSYGAGLYEQYF. CDR3 nucleotides: TGTGCCAGCAGTTACGGCGCAGGGCTTTACGAGCAGTACTTC.

The chain has TRBV2 and TRBJ1-1, with a weak D call TRBD1 (5 bases). CDR1 is SNHLY and CDR2 is FYNNEI in the germline V gene. CDR3 length: 18 amino acids. Trimming took off 3 bases at V and 2 bases at J, with 22 bases between the two ends. CDR3 sequence: CASSDFPGGGSGNTEAFF. CDR3 nucleotides: TGTGCCAGCAGTGATTTCCCGGGGGGAGGATCGGGAAACACTGAAGCTTTCTTT. Based on the CDR3 plus reference TRBV2 and TRBJ1-1, the full variable domain is EPEVTQTPSHQVTQMGQEVILRCVPISNHLYFYWYRQILGQKVEFLVSFYNNEISEKSEIFDDQFSVERPDGSNFTLKIRSTKLEDSAMYFCASSDFPGGGSGNTEAFFGQGTRLTVV.

This clonotype was observed a few times. The chain has TRBV10-3 and TRBJ2-3; 15 nucleotides agree with TRBD2. CDR3 length: 18 amino acids. Germline lookup yields CDR1 ENHRY and CDR2 SYGVKD. The V and J ends lost 4 bases and 2 bases, in that order; junction bases with no gene match: 7. CDR3 protein: CAISGGLAGGDSTDTQYF. The CDR3 DNA reads TGTGCCATCAGTGGGGGACTAGCGGGGGGCGACTCCACAGATACGCAGTATTTT.

This clonotype was recorded many times. The V gene is TRBV6-1, the J gene TRBJ2-2, with a possible D match to TRBD1 (6 bases). Germline CDR1 reads MNHNS; CDR2 reads SASEGT. The CDR3 is 16 amino acids. V was clipped by 2 bases and J by 4 bases, with 14 bases between them. CDR3 amino acids: CASSELTGSGTGELFF. CDR3 nucleotides: TGTGCCAGCAGTGAACTAACAGGGAGTGGCACCGGGGAGCTGTTTTTT.

In DNA, the CDR3 is TGTGCCAGCTCACCCCCGCAGGGTGGCTACACCTTC. Its translation is CASSPPQGGYTF. The chain recombines TRBV18 with TRBJ1-2; tentative D call: TRBD1 (5 bases). Germline CDR1 and CDR2: KGHSH and LQKENI. Trimming shortened V by 3 bases and J by 7 bases, and 9 bases separated the two germline ends. The CDR3 is 12 residues long.

This clonotype was seen many times. V and J are TRBV6-5 and TRBJ1-1, with D perhaps matching TRBD1 (6 bases). Germline V gene data show CDR1 as MNHEY and CDR2 as SVGAGI. V gave up 4 bases and J gave up 1 base, with 10 bases separating them. The CDR3 consists of 14 residues. CDR3 loop: CASSSPTGNTEAFF. CDR3 nucleotides: TGTGCCAGCAGTTCCCCGACAGGGAACACTGAAGCTTTCTTT.

This clonotype has just a few counts. The V call is TRBV14, the J call TRBJ2-2, with 7 bases that match TRBD2. CDR1 is SGHDN, CDR2 FVKESK, per germline. The CDR3 covers 16 residues. Losses at the gene ends were 4 bases for V and 4 bases for J; bases not matched to a gene: 9. CDR3 nucleotide sequence: TGTGCCAGCAGCCCCGGGAGCGGGGTCGTCACCGGGGAGCTGTTTTTT. This gives the protein CASSPGSGVVTGELFF.

This clonotype occurred many times. V and J are TRBV10-3 and TRBJ2-1; D might be TRBD1 (6 bases). V shed 0 bases and J shed 8 bases, with 8 bases lying between them. Per the germline V gene, CDR1 is ENHRY and CDR2 is SYGVKD. The CDR3 consists of 13 residues. The CDR3 spells CAISESRGDEQFF. The CDR3 coding sequence is TGTGCCATCAGTGAGTCCAGGGGCGATGAGCAGTTCTTC.

The table lists this clonotype with many counts. The chain couples TRBV29-1 to TRBJ1-1; no clear D. V lost 4 bases and J 1 base, leaving 10 bases between the germline ends. The germline gives CDR1 SQVTM, CDR2 ANQGSEA. The CDR3 is 13 amino acids. The CDR3: CSVAAAENTEAFF. In DNA, the CDR3 is TGCAGCGTTGCAGCGGCTGAGAACACTGAAGCTTTCTTT. Full variable domain (remainder filled in from reference TRBV29-1 and TRBJ1-1): SAVISQKPSRDICQRGTSLTIQCQVDSQVTMMFWYRQQPGQSLTLIATANQGSEATYESGFVIDKFPISRPNLTFSTLTVSNMSPEDSSIYLCSVAAAENTEAFFGQGTRLTVV.

This clonotype has at least ten counts. V is TRBV30 and J is TRBJ2-3; D remains ambiguous. Germline assignment: CDR1 GTSNPN and CDR2 SVGIG (reference sequence). The CDR3 spans 11 residues. Trimming took 0 bases from V and 6 from J, leaving 4 bases between them. The CDR3 loop is CAWSVRDTQYF. Here the CDR3 DNA reads TGTGCCTGGAGTGTTAGGGATACGCAGTATTTT.